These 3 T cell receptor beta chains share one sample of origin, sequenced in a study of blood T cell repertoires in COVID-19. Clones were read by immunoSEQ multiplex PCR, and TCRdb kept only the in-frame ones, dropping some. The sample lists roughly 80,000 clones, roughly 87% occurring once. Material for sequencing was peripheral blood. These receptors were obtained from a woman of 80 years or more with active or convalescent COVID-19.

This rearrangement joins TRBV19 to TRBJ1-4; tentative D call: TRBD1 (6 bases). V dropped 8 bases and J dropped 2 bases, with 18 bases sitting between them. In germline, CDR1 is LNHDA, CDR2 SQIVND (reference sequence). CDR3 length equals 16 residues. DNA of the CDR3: TGTGCCAGTCGCGGAGGGAGGGGGTCGACTAATGAAAAACTGTTTTTT. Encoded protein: CASRGGRGSTNEKLFF.

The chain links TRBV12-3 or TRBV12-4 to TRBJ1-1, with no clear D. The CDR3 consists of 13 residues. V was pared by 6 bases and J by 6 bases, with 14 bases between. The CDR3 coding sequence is TGTGCCAGCAGGCTGGGCCAGTCCGCTGAAGCTTTCTTT. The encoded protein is CASRLGQSAEAFF.

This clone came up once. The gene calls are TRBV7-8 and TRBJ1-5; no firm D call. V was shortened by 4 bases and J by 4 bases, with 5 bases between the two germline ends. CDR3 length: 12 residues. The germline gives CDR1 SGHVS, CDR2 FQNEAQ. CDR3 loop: CASSSYNQPQHF. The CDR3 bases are TGTGCCAGCAGCTCCTATAATCAGCCCCAGCATTTT.